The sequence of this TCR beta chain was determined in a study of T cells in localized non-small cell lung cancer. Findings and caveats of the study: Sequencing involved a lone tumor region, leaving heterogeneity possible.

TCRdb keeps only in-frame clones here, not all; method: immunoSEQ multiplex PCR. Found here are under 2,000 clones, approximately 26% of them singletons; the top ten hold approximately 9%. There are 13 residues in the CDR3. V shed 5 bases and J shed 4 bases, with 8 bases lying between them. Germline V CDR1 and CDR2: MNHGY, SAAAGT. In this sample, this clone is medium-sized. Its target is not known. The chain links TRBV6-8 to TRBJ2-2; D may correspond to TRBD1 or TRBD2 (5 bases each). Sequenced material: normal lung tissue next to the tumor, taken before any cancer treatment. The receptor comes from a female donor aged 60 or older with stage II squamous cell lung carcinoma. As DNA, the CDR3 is TGTGCCAGCAGTAAGGGGACCACCGGGGAGCTGTTTTTT. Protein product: CASSKGTTGELFF.